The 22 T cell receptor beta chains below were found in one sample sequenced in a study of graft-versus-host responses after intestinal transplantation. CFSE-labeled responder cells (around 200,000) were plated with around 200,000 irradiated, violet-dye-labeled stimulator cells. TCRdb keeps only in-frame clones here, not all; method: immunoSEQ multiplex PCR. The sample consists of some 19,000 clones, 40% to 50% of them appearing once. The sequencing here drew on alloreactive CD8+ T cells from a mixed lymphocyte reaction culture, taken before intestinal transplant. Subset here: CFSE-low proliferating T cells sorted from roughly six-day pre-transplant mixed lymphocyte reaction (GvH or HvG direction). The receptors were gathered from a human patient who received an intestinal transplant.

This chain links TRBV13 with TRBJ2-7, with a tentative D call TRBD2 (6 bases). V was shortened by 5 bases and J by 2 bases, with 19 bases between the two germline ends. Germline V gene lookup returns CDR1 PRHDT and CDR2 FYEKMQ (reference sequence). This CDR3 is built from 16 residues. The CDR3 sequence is CASSPVGGTLTYEQYF. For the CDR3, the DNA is TGTGCCAGCAGCCCCGTTGGAGGGACGTTGACCTACGAGCAGTACTTC.

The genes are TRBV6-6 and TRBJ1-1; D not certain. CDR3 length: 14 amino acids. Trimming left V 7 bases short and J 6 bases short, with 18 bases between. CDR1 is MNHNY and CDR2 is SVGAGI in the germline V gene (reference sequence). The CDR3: CASKKSQVYPEAFF. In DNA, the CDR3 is TGTGCCAGCAAGAAGTCCCAGGTATACCCTGAAGCTTTCTTT.

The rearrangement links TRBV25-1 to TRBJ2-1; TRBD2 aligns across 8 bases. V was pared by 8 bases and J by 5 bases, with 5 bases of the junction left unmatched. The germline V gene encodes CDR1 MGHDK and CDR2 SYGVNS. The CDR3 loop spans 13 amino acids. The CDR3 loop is CASDGGGHNEQFF. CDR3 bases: TGTGCCAGCGACGGGGGGGGGCACAATGAGCAGTTCTTC.

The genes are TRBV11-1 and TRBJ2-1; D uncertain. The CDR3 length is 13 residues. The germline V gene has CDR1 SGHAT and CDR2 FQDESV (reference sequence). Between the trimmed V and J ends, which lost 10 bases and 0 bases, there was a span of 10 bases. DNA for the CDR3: TGTGCCACCGACATACACTCCTACAATGAGCAGTTCTTC. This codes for CATDIHSYNEQFF.

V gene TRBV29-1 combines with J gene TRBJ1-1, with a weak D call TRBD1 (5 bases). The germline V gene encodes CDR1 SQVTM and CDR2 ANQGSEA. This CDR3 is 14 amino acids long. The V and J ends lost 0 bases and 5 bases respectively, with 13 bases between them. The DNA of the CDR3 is TGCAGCGTTGAAGATCGGGGGGAGACTACTGAAGCTTTCTTT. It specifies CSVEDRGETTEAFF.

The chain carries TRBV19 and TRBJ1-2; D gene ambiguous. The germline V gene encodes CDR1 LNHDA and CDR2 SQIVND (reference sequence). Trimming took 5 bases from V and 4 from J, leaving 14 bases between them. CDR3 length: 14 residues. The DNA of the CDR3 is TGTGCCAGTAGTCGGATCGAACCCCCCTATGGCTACACCTTC. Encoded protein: CASSRIEPPYGYTF.

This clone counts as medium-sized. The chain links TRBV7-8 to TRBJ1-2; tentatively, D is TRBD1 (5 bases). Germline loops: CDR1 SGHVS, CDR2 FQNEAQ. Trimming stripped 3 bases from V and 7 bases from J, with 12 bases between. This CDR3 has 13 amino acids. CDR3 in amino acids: CASSLGVISGYTF. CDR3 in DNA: TGTGCCAGCAGCTTGGGGGTTATAAGTGGCTACACCTTC.

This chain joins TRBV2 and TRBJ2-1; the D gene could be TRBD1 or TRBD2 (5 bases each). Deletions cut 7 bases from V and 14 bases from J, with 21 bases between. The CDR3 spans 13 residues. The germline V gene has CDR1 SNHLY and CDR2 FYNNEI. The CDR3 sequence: CASTGTLGWGEFF. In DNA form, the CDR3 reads TGTGCCAGCACCGGGACGCTCGGCTGGGGCGAGTTCTTC.

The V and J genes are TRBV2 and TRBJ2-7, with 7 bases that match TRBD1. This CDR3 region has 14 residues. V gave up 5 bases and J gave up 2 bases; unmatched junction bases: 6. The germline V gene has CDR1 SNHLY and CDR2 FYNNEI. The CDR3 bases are TGTGCCAGCAGTTACGACAGGGAAGCCTACGAGCAGTACTTC. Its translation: CASSYDREAYEQYF.

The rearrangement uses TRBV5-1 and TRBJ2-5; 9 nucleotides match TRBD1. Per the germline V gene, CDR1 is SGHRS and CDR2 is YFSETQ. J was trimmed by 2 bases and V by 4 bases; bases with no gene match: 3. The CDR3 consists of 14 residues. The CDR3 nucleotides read TGCGCCAGCAGCGTGGGACAGGGACAAGAGACCCAGTACTTC. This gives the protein CASSVGQGQETQYF.

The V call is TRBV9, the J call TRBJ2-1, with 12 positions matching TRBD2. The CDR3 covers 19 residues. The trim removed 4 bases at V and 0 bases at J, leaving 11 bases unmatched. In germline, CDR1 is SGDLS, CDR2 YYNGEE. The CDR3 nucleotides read TGTGCCAGCAGCCTCGCGGGGACTAGCGGGCGGAGCTCCTACAATGAGCAGTTCTTC. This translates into CASSLAGTSGRSSYNEQFF.

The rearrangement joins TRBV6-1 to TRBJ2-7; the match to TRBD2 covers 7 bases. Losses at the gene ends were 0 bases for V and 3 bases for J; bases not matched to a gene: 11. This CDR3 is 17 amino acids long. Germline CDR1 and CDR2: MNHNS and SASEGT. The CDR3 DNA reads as TGTGCCAGCAGTGAAGCGCTTCCGGGGGGAAGCTTCTACGAGCAGTACTTC. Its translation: CASSEALPGGSFYEQYF.

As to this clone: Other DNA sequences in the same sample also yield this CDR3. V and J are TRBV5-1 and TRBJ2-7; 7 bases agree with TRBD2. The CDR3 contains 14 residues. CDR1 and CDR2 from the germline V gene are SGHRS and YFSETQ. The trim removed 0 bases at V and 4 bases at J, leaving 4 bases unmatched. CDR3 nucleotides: TGCGCCAGCAGCTTGGTAGCGGGTACTTACGAGCAGTACTTC. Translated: CASSLVAGTYEQYF. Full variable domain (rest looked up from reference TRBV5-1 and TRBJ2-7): KAGVTQTPRYLIKTRGQQVTLSCSPISGHRSVSWYQQTPGQGLQFLFEYFSETQRNKGNFPGRFSGRQFSNSRSEMNVSTLELGDSALYLCASSLVAGTYEQYFGPGTRLTVT.

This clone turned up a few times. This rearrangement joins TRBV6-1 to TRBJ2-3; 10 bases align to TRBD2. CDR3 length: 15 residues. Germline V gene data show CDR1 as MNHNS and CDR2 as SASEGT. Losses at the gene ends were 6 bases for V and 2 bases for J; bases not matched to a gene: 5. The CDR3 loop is CASRLTSGNTDTQYF. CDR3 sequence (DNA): TGTGCCAGCAGGCTAACTAGCGGGAACACAGATACGCAGTATTTT.

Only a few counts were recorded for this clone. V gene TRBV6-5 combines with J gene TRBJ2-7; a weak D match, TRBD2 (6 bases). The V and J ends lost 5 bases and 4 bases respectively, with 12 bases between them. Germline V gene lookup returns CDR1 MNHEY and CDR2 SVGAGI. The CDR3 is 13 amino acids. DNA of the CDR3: TGTGCCAGCAGTCGGGCGGAGGGGTACGAGCAGTACTTC. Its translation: CASSRAEGYEQYF.

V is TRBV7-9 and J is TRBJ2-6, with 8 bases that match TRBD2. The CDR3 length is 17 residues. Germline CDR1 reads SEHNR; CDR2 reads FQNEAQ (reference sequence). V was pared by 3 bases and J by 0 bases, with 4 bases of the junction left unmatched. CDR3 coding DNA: TGTGCCAGCAGCTTCCTAGCGGGCGTCTCTGGGGCCAACGTCCTGACTTTC. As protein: CASSFLAGVSGANVLTF.

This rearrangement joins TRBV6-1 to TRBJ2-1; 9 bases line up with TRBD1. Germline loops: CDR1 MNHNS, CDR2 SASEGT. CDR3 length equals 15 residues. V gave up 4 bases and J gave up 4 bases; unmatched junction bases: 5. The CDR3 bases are TGTGCCAGCAGTGTACTGGACAGGGGATACAATGAGCAGTTCTTC. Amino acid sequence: CASSVLDRGYNEQFF.

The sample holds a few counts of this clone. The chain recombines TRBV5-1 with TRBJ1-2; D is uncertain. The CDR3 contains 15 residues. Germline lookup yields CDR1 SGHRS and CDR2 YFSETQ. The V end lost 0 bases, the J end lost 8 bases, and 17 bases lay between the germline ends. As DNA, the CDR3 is TGCGCCAGCAGCTTGGAGAAGGGCAGACTGAGAGGCTACACCTTC. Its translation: CASSLEKGRLRGYTF.

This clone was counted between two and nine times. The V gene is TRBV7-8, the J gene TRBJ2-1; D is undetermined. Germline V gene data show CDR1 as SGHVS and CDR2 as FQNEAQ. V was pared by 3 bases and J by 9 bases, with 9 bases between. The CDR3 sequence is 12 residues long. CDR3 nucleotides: TGTGCCAGCAGCTTTTTCGTCTCTGAGCAGTTCTTC. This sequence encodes CASSFFVSEQFF.

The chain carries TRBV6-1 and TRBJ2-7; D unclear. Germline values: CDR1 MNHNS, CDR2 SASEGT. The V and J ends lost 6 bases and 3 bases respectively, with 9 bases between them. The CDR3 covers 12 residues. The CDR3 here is CASRDRDYEQYF. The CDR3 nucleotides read TGTGCCAGCAGAGACCGAGACTACGAGCAGTACTTC.

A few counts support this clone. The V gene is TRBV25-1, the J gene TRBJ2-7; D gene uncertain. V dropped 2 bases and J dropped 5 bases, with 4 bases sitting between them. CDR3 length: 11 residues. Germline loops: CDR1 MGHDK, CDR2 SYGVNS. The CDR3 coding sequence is TGTGCCAGCAGTGAACTACACGAGCAGTACTTC. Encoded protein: CASSELHEQYF.

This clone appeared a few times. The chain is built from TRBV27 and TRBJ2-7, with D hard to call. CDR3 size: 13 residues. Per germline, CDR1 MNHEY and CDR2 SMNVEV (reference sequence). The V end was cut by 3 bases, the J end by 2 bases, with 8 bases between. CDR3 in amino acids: CASSLLGTYEQYF. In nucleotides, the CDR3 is TGTGCCAGCAGTTTGTTGGGAACCTACGAGCAGTACTTC.